This TCR beta chain was captured by sequencing in a study of blood T cells in healthy people across ages. In the study overall: The capture of about one barcoded beta molecule per two T cells was achieved by template switching.

Each donor's blood draw was 8.5 to 10 milliliters of peripheral blood. Isolated per sample were at least 6 million PBMCs. This clonotype appeared a few times. Trimming took 5 bases from V and 1 from J, leaving 15 bases between them. Per germline, CDR1 MNHEY and CDR2 SVGEGT. The CDR3 loop spans 16 amino acids. A second PCR, run for about 7 to 11 cycles, used a sample-barcoded 5' primer plus a J-beta primer mix. Through a template-switch adaptor with 12 random nucleotides, each cDNA molecule received a tag. TCRdb independently ran MiXCR on the 5' RACE reads; one entry per CDR3 protein. Of about 1,500,000 distinct CDR3 sequences listed, 28% are singletons.

This TCR came from a woman in her 30s in good health. This chain joins TRBV6-2 or TRBV6-3 and TRBJ1-5; D unresolved. The sequencing input was blood. The CDR3 loop is CASSKPPPESNQPQHF. For the CDR3, the DNA is TGTGCCAGCAGTAAACCGCCTCCAGAGAGCAATCAGCCCCAGCATTTT.